A selection of T cell receptor beta chains follows, all from one sample in a study of blood T cell repertoires in COVID-19. Measured with immunoSEQ multiplex PCR; TCRdb has only the in-frame clones, and not every one. The sample has fewer than 250,000 clones, around 80% seen once. The source material was PBMCs or T cells enriched from blood (not recorded which). Source of these receptors: a man between 60 and 70 years old who had recovered from COVID-19. The CDR3 runs from the conserved cysteine through the conserved F or W. The order of the fields is V gene, clone size, D gene, J gene, CDR3 DNA, CDR3 protein. D genes are given only for firm matches. Only part of the rows carry a size: once, few, many, or a class if the clone is expanded.

>TRBV15|-|-|TRBJ2-7
TGTGCCACCAGCAGAGATAGGAGCAGGGGATACGAGCAGTACTTC
CATSRDRSRGYEQYF
>TRBV5-1|once|-|TRBJ1-2
TGCGCCAGCAGCTTTAACAGGGATGGCTACACCTTC
CASSFNRDGYTF
>TRBV7-9|-|-|TRBJ1-2
TGTGCCAGCAGCTTAGGCGGCGCGGCTGGCTACACCTTC
CASSLGGAAGYTF
>TRBV5-5|-|-|TRBJ1-2
TGTGCCAGCAGCTTAAAAAGACAGCAAAACTATGGCTACACCTTC
CASSLKRQQNYGYTF
>TRBV5-1|-|-|TRBJ1-6
TGCGCCAGCAGCTTGTCGGGTATTGGGTCCTATAATTCACCCCTCCACTTT
CASSLSGIGSYNSPLHF
>TRBV9|-|-|TRBJ1-6
TGTGCCAGCAGCGTAGTTGGAGGGCCCGATTCACCCCTCCACTTT
CASSVVGGPDSPLHF
>TRBV7-2|-|-|TRBJ1-5
TGTGCCAGCAGCTTTTCCGGGGGGGGTCAGCCCCAGCATTTT
CASSFSGGGQPQHF
>TRBV7-2|-|-|TRBJ2-3
TGTGCCAGCAGCGAAGGAGCAGATACGCAGTATTTT
CASSEGADTQYF
>TRBV27|-|TRBD2|TRBJ2-1
TGTGCCAGCAGTCCCCCCGCCGGGACTAGCGTAAATGAGCAGTTCTTC
CASSPPAGTSVNEQFF
>TRBV14|-|-|TRBJ1-2
TGTGCCAGCAGCCCCGTCCAGGTCGGCGGCTACACCTTC
CASSPVQVGGYTF
>TRBV9|-|TRBD2|TRBJ2-1
TGTGCCAGCAGCAGACTAGCGGGAGCTTACAATGAGCAGTTCTTC
CASSRLAGAYNEQFF
>TRBV2|-|-|TRBJ1-3
TGTGCCAGCAGGAGGCCGGTCTCTGGAAACACCATATATTTT
CASRRPVSGNTIYF
>TRBV2|-|-|TRBJ1-2
TGTGCCAGCAGTGACTTAGCCTACACCTTC
CASSDLAYTF
>TRBV12-5|-|-|TRBJ1-1
TGTGCTAGTGCCTTATACACTGAAGCTTTCTTT
CASALYTEAFF
>TRBV6-2/TRBV6-3|-|TRBD1|TRBJ2-7
TGTGCCAGCAGCCGGACAGGGACCTACGAGCAGTACTTC
CASSRTGTYEQYF
>TRBV29-1|-|TRBD1|TRBJ2-3
TGCAGCGCAGGACAGGGGACAGATACGCAGTATTTT
CSAGQGTDTQYF
>TRBV7-9|once|-|TRBJ1-3
TGTGCAGGAGGTATAAGCTCTGGAAACACCATATATTTT
CAGGISSGNTIYF
>TRBV5-1|-|-|TRBJ1-2
TGCGCCAGCAGCTTGGCGGTCGGGGGAGCGGAAGGCTACACCTTC
CASSLAVGGAEGYTF
>TRBV5-8|-|TRBD1|TRBJ1-6
TGTGCCAGCAGCTTTGACAGGGGGCGGTCGTCACCCCTCCACTTT
CASSFDRGRSSPLHF
>TRBV5-8|-|TRBD1|TRBJ2-7
TGTGCCAGCAGCTCAGGACAGGGGACTTTGTGGGAGCAGTACTTC
CASSSGQGTLWEQYF
>TRBV19|few|-|TRBJ1-5
TGTGCCAGTAGTATGCTCCGGGATAGCAATCAGCCCCAGCATTTT
CASSMLRDSNQPQHF
>TRBV11-3|-|-|TRBJ2-2
TGTGCCAGCAGCCCCACACCGCATACAGGGATTGGGGAGCTGTTTTTT
CASSPTPHTGIGELFF
>TRBV7-8|-|-|TRBJ1-5
TGTGCCAGCAGCTTAGGCAGGGGTCAGCCCCAGCATTTT
CASSLGRGQPQHF
>TRBV4-3|-|-|TRBJ1-5
TGCGCCAGCAGCCAAGGACAGAGCAATCAGCCCCAGCATTTT
CASSQGQSNQPQHF
>TRBV10-3|few|-|TRBJ2-7
TGTGCCATCAGTGAGTCGGCGCAGGTCTTTTACGAGCAGTACTTC
CAISESAQVFYEQYF
>TRBV18|-|TRBD1|TRBJ1-2
TGTGCCAGCTCACTGACAGGGGGCGCGGCCCCGGCTAACTATGGCTACACCTTC
CASSLTGGAAPANYGYTF
>TRBV27|-|-|TRBJ2-1
TGTGCCAGCTGCACTAGCTCCTTCGCAAGGGAGCAGTTCTTC
CASCTSSFAREQFF
>TRBV3-1/TRBV3-2|-|-|TRBJ1-1
TGTGCCAGCAGCCAATCGGGCACTGAAGCTTTCTTT
CASSQSGTEAFF
>TRBV14|-|TRBD1|TRBJ2-7
TGTGCCAGCAGCTCGACAGGGGAGGAGGGATCCTACGAGCAGTACTTC
CASSSTGEEGSYEQYF
>TRBV28|-|TRBD1|TRBJ1-6
TGTGCCAGCAGTTTATCCGACAGGGTTGGTTCACCCCTCCACTTT
CASSLSDRVGSPLHF
>TRBV5-1|-|-|TRBJ2-3
TGCGCCAGCAGCTTCGGGGATACGCAGTATTTT
CASSFGDTQYF